This T cell receptor (beta chain) was observed in a study of OX40 agonist ivuxolimab in advanced cancers. As for the study in general: Patients received ivuxolimab, an agonistic anti-OX40 (CD134) antibody. Three patients showed partial responses: one hepatocellular carcinoma and two cutaneous melanoma cases.

Libraries were prepared by immunoSEQ multiplex PCR; TCRdb keeps only in-frame clonotypes and omits some of them. Of around 81,000 clones listed, about 80% are singletons. At baseline, cycle 4 day 1, and cycle 7 day 1, blood was sampled. Germline CDR1 MNHEY, CDR2 SVGAGI. Trimming removed 8 bases at V and 4 bases at J, with 11 bases between. The CDR3 is 13 residues long. This clone was observed once. Its antigen is not identified. General study points: CD4+ T cells averaged fewer expanded clones than CD8+ T cells.

This sample comprised CD4+ or CD8+ T cells sorted from blood, obtained in a trial of the OX40 agonist ivuxolimab. The sequence was collected from an adult with an advanced solid tumor such as melanoma, head and neck, liver or kidney cancer. The rearrangement links TRBV6-5 to TRBJ2-2; D is ambiguous. The CDR3, as DNA: TGTGCCAGCTATACCATGGGCACCGGGGAGCTGTTTTTT. Its translation: CASYTMGTGELFF.